The clone carrying this T cell receptor beta chain showed up many times. Its target is unknown. MiXCR, run by TCRdb on the reads, gives a single entry per CDR3 protein. In the table there are about 310,000 distinct CDR3 sequences, about 25% of which are singletons. The data derive from a study of T cell repertoires in cytomegalovirus infection. Study details: CMV epitopes used comprised recently identified HLA-C-restricted ones and well-studied HLA-B-restricted ones. Based on public TCR beta signatures, there were indications of CMV infection and of a matching HLA type. Points from the study as a whole: The ex vivo response was dominated by HLA-C-restricted CMV-specific TCR beta clonotypes.

Germline CDR1 MDHEN, CDR2 SYDVKM. The CDR3 length is 12 residues. The ends were cut back, 6 bases at V and 0 bases at J, with 3 bases in the middle. This specimen consisted of cultured PBMCs, obtained from culture after CMV antigen stimulation. This receptor was taken from a human donor in good health (CMV status not recorded). Some clones in this sample may be carry-over from other donors' samples. This chain links TRBV28 with TRBJ1-5, with D unclear. The CDR3 nucleotides are TGTGCCAGCAGGAGTAGCAATCAGCCCCAGCATTTT. Translation gives CASRSSNQPQHF.